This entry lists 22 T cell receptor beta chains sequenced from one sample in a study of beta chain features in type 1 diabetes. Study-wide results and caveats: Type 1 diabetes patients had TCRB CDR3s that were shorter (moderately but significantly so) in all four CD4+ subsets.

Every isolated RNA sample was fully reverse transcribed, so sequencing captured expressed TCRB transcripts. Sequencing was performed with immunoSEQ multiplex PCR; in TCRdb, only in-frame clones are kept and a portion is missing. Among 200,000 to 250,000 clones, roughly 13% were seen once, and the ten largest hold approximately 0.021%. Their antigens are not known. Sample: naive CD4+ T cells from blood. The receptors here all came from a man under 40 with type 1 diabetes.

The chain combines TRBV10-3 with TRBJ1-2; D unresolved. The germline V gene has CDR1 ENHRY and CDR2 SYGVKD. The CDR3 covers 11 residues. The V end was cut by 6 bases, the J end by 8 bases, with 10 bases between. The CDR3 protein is CAISQFGGYTF. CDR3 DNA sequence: TGTGCCATCAGCCAGTTCGGGGGCTACACCTTC.

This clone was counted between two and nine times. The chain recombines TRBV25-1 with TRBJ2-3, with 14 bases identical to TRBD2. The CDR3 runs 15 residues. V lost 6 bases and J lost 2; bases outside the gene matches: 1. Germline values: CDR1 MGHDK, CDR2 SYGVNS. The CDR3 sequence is CASRGLAGVTDTQYF. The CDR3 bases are TGTGCCAGCAGGGGACTAGCGGGAGTCACAGATACGCAGTATTTT.

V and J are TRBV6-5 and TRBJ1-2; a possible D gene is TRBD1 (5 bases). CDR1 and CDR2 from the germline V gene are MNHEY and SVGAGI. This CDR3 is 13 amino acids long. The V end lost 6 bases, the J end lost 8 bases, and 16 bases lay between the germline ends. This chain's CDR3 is CASRDRTHQGYTF. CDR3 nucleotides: TGTGCCAGCAGAGACAGAACCCACCAGGGCTACACCTTC.

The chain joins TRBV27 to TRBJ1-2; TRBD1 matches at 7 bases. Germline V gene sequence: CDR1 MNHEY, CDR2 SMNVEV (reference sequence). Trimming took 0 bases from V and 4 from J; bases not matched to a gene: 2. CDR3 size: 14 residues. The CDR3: CASSLSRGPYGYTF. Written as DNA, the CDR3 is TGTGCCAGCAGTTTATCGAGGGGGCCCTATGGCTACACCTTC.

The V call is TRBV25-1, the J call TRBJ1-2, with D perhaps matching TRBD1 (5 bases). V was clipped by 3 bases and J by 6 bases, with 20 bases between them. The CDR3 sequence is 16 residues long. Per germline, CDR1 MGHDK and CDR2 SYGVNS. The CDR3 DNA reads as TGTGCCAGCAGTGACCTAGGTGGCAGGGATCGCGATGGCTACACCTTC. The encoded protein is CASSDLGGRDRDGYTF.

CDR3: CSGRGQANEKLFF. For the CDR3, the DNA is TGCAGCGGGCGGGGTCAGGCTAATGAAAAACTGTTTTTT. The gene calls are TRBV29-1 and TRBJ1-4; D remains ambiguous. Trimming shortened V by 7 bases and J by 3 bases, and 12 bases separated the two germline ends. The V gene's germline CDR1 is SQVTM and CDR2 ANQGSEA. The CDR3 loop spans 13 amino acids.

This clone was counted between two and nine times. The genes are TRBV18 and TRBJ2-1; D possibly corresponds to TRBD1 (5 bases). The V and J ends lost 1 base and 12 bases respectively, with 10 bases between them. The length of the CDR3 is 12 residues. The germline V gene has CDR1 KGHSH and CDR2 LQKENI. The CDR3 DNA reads TGTGCCAGCTCACCACGGGGTGACAGGCAGTTCTTC. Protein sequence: CASSPRGDRQFF.

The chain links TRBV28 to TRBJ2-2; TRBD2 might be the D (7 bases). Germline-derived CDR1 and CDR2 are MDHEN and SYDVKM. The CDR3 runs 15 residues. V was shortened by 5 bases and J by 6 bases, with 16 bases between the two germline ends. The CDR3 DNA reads TGTGCCAGCAGTCAAGGGGGAGGGGGAGCCGGGGAGCTGTTTTTT. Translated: CASSQGGGGAGELFF. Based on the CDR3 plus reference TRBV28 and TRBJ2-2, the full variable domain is DVKVTQSSRYLVKRTGEKVFLECVQDMDHENMFWYRQDPGLGLRLIYFSYDVKMKEKGDIPEGYSVSREKKERFSLILESASTNQTSMYLCASSQGGGGAGELFFGEGSRLTVL.

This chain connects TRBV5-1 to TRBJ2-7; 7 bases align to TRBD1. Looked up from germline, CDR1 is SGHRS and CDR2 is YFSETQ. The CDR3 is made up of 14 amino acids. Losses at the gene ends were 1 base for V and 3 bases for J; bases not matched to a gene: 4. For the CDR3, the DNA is TGCGCCAGCAGCTTGCGGACAGGAATCTACGAGCAGTACTTC. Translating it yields CASSLRTGIYEQYF.

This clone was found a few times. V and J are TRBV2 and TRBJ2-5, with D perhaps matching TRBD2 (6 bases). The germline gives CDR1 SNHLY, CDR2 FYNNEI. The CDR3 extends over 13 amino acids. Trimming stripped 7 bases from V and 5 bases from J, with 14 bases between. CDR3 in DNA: TGTGCCAGCAACCCGGGACTGGGGGAGACCCAGTACTTC. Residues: CASNPGLGETQYF.

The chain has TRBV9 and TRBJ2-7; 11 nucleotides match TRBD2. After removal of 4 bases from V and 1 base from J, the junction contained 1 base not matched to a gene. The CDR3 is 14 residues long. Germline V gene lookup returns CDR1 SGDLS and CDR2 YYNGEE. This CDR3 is CASSRLAGSYEQYF. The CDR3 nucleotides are TGTGCCAGCAGCCGACTAGCGGGGTCCTACGAGCAGTACTTC.

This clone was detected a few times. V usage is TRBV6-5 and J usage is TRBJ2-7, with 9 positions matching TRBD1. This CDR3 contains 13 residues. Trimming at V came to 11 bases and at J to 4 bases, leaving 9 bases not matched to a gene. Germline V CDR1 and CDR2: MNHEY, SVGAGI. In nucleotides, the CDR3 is TGTGCCGCCAAGGGGACAGGGATATACGAGCAGTACTTC. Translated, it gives CAAKGTGIYEQYF.

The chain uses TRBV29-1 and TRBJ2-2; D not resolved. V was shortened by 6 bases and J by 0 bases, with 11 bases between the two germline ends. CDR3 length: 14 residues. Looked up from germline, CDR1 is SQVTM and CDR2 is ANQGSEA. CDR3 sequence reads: CSVTVVSNTGELFF. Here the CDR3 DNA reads TGCAGCGTCACGGTAGTCTCGAACACCGGGGAGCTGTTTTTT.

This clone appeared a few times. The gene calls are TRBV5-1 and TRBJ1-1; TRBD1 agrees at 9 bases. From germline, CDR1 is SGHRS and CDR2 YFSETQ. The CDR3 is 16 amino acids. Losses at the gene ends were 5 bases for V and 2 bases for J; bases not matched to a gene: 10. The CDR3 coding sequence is TGCGCCAGCAGGTCCCTCCCGGGACAGGGTAACACTGAAGCTTTCTTT. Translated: CASRSLPGQGNTEAFF. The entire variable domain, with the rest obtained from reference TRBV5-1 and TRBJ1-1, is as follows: KAGVTQTPRYLIKTRGQQVTLSCSPISGHRSVSWYQQTPGQGLQFLFEYFSETQRNKGNFPGRFSGRQFSNSRSEMNVSTLELGDSALYLCASRSLPGQGNTEAFFGQGTRLTVV.

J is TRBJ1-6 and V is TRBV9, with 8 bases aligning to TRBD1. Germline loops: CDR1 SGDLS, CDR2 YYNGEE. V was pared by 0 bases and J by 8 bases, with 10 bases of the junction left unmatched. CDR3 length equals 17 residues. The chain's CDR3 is CASSVVQGARWDSPLHF. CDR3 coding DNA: TGTGCCAGCAGCGTAGTTCAGGGGGCGCGGTGGGATTCACCCCTCCACTTT.

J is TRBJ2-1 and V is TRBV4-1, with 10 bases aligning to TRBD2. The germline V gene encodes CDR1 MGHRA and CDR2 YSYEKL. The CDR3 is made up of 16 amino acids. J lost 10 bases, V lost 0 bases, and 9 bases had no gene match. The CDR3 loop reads CASSQEASGGYWEQFF. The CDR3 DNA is TGCGCCAGCAGCCAAGAGGCTAGCGGGGGCTATTGGGAGCAGTTCTTC.

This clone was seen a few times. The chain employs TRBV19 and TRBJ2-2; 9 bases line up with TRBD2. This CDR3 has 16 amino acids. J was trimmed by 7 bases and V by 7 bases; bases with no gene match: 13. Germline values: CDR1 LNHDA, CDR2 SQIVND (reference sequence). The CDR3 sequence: CASIPGGRERSGELFF. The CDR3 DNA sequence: TGTGCCAGTATCCCTGGCGGGAGGGAACGGAGCGGGGAGCTGTTTTTT.

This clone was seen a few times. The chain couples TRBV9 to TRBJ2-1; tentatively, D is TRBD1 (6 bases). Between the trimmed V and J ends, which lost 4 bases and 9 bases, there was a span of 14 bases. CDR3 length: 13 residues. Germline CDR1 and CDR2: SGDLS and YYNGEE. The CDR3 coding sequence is TGTGCCAGCAGCAGACGACAGGAGAGTGAGCAGTTCTTC. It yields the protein CASSRRQESEQFF.

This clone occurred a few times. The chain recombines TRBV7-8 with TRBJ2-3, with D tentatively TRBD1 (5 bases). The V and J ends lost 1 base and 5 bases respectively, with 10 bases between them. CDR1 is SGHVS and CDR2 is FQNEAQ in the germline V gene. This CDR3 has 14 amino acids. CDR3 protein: CASSLDRGRDTQYF. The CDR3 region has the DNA TGTGCCAGCAGCTTAGATAGGGGAAGAGATACGCAGTATTTT. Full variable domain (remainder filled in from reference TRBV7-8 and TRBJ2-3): GAGVSQSPRYKVAKRGQDVALRCDPISGHVSLFWYQQALGQGPEFLTYFQNEAQLDKSGLPSDRFFAERPEGSVSTLKIQRTQQEDSAVYLCASSLDRGRDTQYFGPGTRLTVL.

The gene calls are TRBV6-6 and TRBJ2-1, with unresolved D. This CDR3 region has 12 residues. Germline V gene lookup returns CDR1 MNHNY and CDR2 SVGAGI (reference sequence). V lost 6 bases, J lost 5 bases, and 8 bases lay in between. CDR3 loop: CASSFANNEQFF. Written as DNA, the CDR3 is TGTGCCAGCAGCTTTGCGAACAATGAGCAGTTCTTC.

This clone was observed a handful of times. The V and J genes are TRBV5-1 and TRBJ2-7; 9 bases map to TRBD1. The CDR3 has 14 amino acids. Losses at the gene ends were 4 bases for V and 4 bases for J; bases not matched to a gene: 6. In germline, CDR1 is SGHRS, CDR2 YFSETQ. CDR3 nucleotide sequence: TGCGCCAGCAGCCCGGCGGACAGGGGTTACGAGCAGTACTTC. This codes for CASSPADRGYEQYF. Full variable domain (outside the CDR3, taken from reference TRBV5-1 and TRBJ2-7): KAGVTQTPRYLIKTRGQQVTLSCSPISGHRSVSWYQQTPGQGLQFLFEYFSETQRNKGNFPGRFSGRQFSNSRSEMNVSTLELGDSALYLCASSPADRGYEQYFGPGTRLTVT.

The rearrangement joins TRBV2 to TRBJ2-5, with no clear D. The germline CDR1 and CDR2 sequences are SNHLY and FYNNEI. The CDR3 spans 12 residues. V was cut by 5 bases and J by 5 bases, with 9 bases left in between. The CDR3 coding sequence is TGTGCCAGCAGTAGTTCCAGGGAGACCCAGTACTTC. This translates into CASSSSRETQYF. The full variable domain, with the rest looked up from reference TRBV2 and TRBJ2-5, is EPEVTQTPSHQVTQMGQEVILRCVPISNHLYFYWYRQILGQKVEFLVSFYNNEISEKSEIFDDQFSVERPDGSNFTLKIRSTKLEDSAMYFCASSSSRETQYFGPGTRLLVL.